A selection of T cell receptor beta chains follows, all from one sample in a study of blood T cell repertoires in COVID-19. Clones were sequenced by immunoSEQ multiplex PCR, and TCRdb holds only the in-frame ones, with some missing. Altogether around 150,000 clones are present, roughly 85% being singletons, with the ten largest covering roughly 1%. The sample comprised peripheral blood. The receptors were gathered from a man aged 35-49 years with acute or convalescent COVID-19. Each CDR3 is given with its conserved first and last residue. A D gene is named only where the DNA matches it firmly. Some rows have no size entry. The others give once, few or many, or a class for an expanded clone.

v_gene: TRBV6-1
d_gene: -
j_gene: TRBJ1-2
len: 13
abundance: -
CDR3aa: CASSEPGDAGYTF
CDR3nt: TGTGCCAGCAGTGAACCAGGGGATGCTGGCTACACCTTC

v_gene: TRBV3-1/TRBV3-2
d_gene: TRBD1
j_gene: TRBJ1-5
len: 13
abundance: -
CDR3aa: CASSRQGDQPQHF
CDR3nt: TGTGCCAGCAGCCGACAGGGGGATCAGCCCCAGCATTTT

v_gene: TRBV27
d_gene: -
j_gene: TRBJ1-2
len: 14
abundance: -
CDR3aa: CASSLSPSLRGYTF
CDR3nt: TGTGCCAGCAGTTTATCCCCATCTCTGAGGGGCTACACCTTC

v_gene: TRBV24-1
d_gene: -
j_gene: TRBJ2-2
len: 14
abundance: -
CDR3aa: CATSDFGNTGELFF
CDR3nt: TGTGCCACCAGTGATTTCGGGAACACCGGGGAGCTGTTTTTT

v_gene: TRBV2
d_gene: -
j_gene: TRBJ1-6
len: 14
abundance: -
CDR3aa: CASLRDSGGSPLHF
CDR3nt: TGTGCCAGTCTTAGGGACTCCGGGGGTTCACCCCTCCACTTT

v_gene: TRBV4-1
d_gene: TRBD2
j_gene: TRBJ2-3
len: 20
abundance: -
CDR3aa: CASSQDALAGGPWGTDTQYF
CDR3nt: TGCGCCAGCAGCCAAGATGCCCTAGCGGGGGGGCCGTGGGGCACAGATACGCAGTATTTT

v_gene: TRBV2
d_gene: TRBD1
j_gene: TRBJ2-7
len: 14
abundance: once
CDR3aa: CASWGTGVSYEQYF
CDR3nt: TGTGCCAGTTGGGGGACAGGGGTATCTTACGAGCAGTACTTC

v_gene: TRBV19
d_gene: TRBD1
j_gene: TRBJ1-1
len: 18
abundance: -
CDR3aa: CASSIEGTGPYTNTEAFF
CDR3nt: TGTGCCAGTAGTATAGAAGGGACAGGGCCATATACGAACACTGAAGCTTTCTTT

v_gene: TRBV3-1/TRBV3-2
d_gene: -
j_gene: TRBJ2-7
len: 14
abundance: -
CDR3aa: CASSQGSGRYEQYF
CDR3nt: TGTGCCAGCAGCCAAGGGTCGGGGAGGTACGAGCAGTACTTC

v_gene: TRBV3-1/TRBV3-2
d_gene: -
j_gene: TRBJ2-6
len: 16
abundance: -
CDR3aa: CASSQGQRRGANVLTF
CDR3nt: TGTGCCAGCAGCCAGGGTCAGAGGCGTGGGGCCAACGTCCTGACTTTC

v_gene: TRBV24-1
d_gene: -
j_gene: TRBJ1-5
len: 12
abundance: -
CDR3aa: CATSAEGKPQHF
CDR3nt: TGTGCCACCAGTGCCGAGGGCAAGCCCCAGCATTTT

v_gene: TRBV6-5
d_gene: -
j_gene: TRBJ1-3
len: 15
abundance: -
CDR3aa: CASSPRQPGGNTIYF
CDR3nt: TGTGCCAGCAGTCCCAGACAGCCCGGAGGAAACACCATATATTTT

v_gene: TRBV2
d_gene: -
j_gene: TRBJ2-7
len: 13
abundance: -
CDR3aa: CASSAETSGEQYF
CDR3nt: TGTGCCAGCAGTGCCGAAACCTCGGGGGAGCAGTACTTC

v_gene: TRBV7-9
d_gene: TRBD1
j_gene: TRBJ1-6
len: 13
abundance: -
CDR3aa: CASSSQGNSPLHF
CDR3nt: TGTGCCAGCAGCTCACAGGGGAATTCACCCCTCCACTTT

v_gene: TRBV6-2/TRBV6-3
d_gene: TRBD1
j_gene: TRBJ1-5
len: 14
abundance: once
CDR3aa: CASSTGTDNQPQHF
CDR3nt: TGTGCCAGCAGCACCGGGACAGACAATCAGCCCCAGCATTTT

v_gene: TRBV2
d_gene: TRBD1
j_gene: TRBJ2-5
len: 15
abundance: few
CDR3aa: CASSAAGGGRETQYF
CDR3nt: TGTGCCAGCAGTGCGGCAGGGGGCGGAAGGGAGACCCAGTACTTC

v_gene: TRBV6-1
d_gene: TRBD2
j_gene: TRBJ2-3
len: 16
abundance: -
CDR3aa: CASSEAPAGGPDTQYF
CDR3nt: TGTGCCAGCAGTGAAGCCCCAGCGGGGGGGCCAGATACGCAGTATTTT

v_gene: TRBV4-2
d_gene: -
j_gene: TRBJ1-3
len: 13
abundance: -
CDR3aa: CASSLGQGNTIYF
CDR3nt: TGTGCCAGCAGCTTAGGACAGGGAAACACCATATATTTT

v_gene: TRBV20-1
d_gene: TRBD2
j_gene: TRBJ2-7
len: 14
abundance: -
CDR3aa: CSASSQRGGYEQYF
CDR3nt: TGCAGTGCTAGTTCCCAGCGGGGGGGGTACGAGCAGTACTTC